A single TCR beta chain is shown here with its context. Its target is not known. This entry is derived from a study of siplizumab effects on memory and regulatory T cells. Broader study findings: Unstimulated subsets captured only a minor fraction of alloreactive clones. Greater diversity than memory cells seemed evident in naive T cells, which also appeared to be major alloresponse contributors.

Around 96,000 TCR templates underwent assay in each sample. Measured with immunoSEQ multiplex PCR; TCRdb has only the in-frame clones, and not every one. The sample yields nearly 85,000 clones, roughly 87% seen once. CDR3 length equals 13 residues. Germline CDR1 is SNHLY and CDR2 is FYNNEI. Deletions cut 7 bases from V and 3 bases from J, with 13 bases between. The rearrangement joins TRBV2 to TRBJ2-7, with D tentatively TRBD2 (5 bases). The material sequenced was Tregs sorted from blood. This clonotype originated in a human donor in good health. CDR3 DNA sequence: TGTGCCAGCATCCCCGGGGTCGACTACGAGCAGTACTTC. Translation: CASIPGVDYEQYF.